The TCR beta chain under discussion was sequenced for a study of blood T cell repertoires in COVID-19. About the research overall: Collection of acute and convalescent COVID-19 samples took place in the United States, Italy and Spain. In each case, the material was cDNA or gDNA derived from T cells, B-cell-depleted T cells, or PBMCs.

Per the original data handling: Amplification of reference gene primers provided the estimated nucleated cell counts. The data were produced by immunoSEQ multiplex PCR, yet TCRdb's version contains in-frame clones alone and is incomplete. The D gene and trimming were derived from the DNA, and the V and J assignments and clone size from that table. The sample lists 190,000 or so clones, about nine tenths occurring once. The CDR3 loop spans 14 amino acids. Germline CDR1 MNHEY, CDR2 SMNVEV (reference sequence). V gave up 5 bases and J gave up 5 bases; unmatched junction bases: 3. This clone was seen a single time.

This TCR came from a man in his forties with acute or convalescent COVID-19. Sequencing was performed on peripheral blood. The gene calls are TRBV27 and TRBJ1-4; the match to TRBD1 covers 9 bases. As DNA, the CDR3 is TGTGCCAGCAGTCTACAGGGGGCGAATGAAAAACTGTTTTTT. Translating it yields CASSLQGANEKLFF.